This passage covers 19 T cell receptor beta chains from one sample sequenced in a study of cytomegalovirus exposure and HLA in healthy donors. Primers included in the PCR were 60 Vbeta and 13 Jbeta primers. Using immunoSEQ multiplex PCR, the repertoire was profiled, and TCRdb retains in-frame clones only, with some absent. The sample holds about 65,000 clones, roughly two thirds seen once. Sequencing was performed on PBMCs. Source of these receptors: a man aged 25-40 years in good health and CMV-seronegative.

V is TRBV28 and J is TRBJ1-5; no clear D. This CDR3 has 16 amino acids. Germline V gene lookup returns CDR1 MDHEN and CDR2 SYDVKM. V was shortened by 2 bases and J by 3 bases, with 14 bases between the two germline ends. CDR3 nucleotides: TGTGCCAGCAGTTTAAACCCCGGAGGAAACAATCAGCCCCAGCATTTT. It codes for CASSLNPGGNNQPQHF.

This clone was seen a few times. The rearrangement uses TRBV7-8 and TRBJ2-3; D is unresolved. The length of the CDR3 is 14 residues. Germline CDR1 SGHVS, CDR2 FQNEAQ. Trimming removed 1 base at V and 0 bases at J, with 5 bases between. The CDR3 coding sequence is TGTGCCAGCAGCTTAGGCAGGAGCACAGATACGCAGTATTTT. This translates into CASSLGRSTDTQYF.

The chain employs TRBV15 and TRBJ2-2, with D maybe TRBD2 (6 bases). Germline V gene sequence: CDR1 LNHNV, CDR2 YYDKDF (reference sequence). With 5 bases removed from V and 7 bases from J, the gap between germline ends came to 11 bases. The CDR3 runs to 13 residues. CDR3 amino acids: CATSGGYDGELFF. CDR3 sequence (DNA): TGTGCCACCAGCGGGGGGTATGACGGGGAGCTGTTTTTT.

The chain joins TRBV5-4 to TRBJ2-5; 8 nucleotides align to TRBD2. This CDR3 region has 14 residues. The germline V gene has CDR1 SGHNT and CDR2 YYREEE (reference sequence). Losses at the gene ends were 4 bases for V and 2 bases for J; bases not matched to a gene: 4. CDR3 in DNA: TGTGCCAGCAGCCAAGGACTAGCTCAAGAGACCCAGTACTTC. Residues: CASSQGLAQETQYF.

This clone was detected a few times. V is TRBV7-2 and J is TRBJ1-1; no clear D. The CDR3 extends over 16 amino acids. Germline CDR1 SGHTA, CDR2 FQGNSA. V was shortened by 1 base and J by 4 bases, with 16 bases between the two germline ends. CDR3 DNA: TGTGCCAGCAGCTTAGTAGGAGGGTTGAGGGTCACTGAAGCTTTCTTT. Its translation is CASSLVGGLRVTEAFF.

This clone was counted only a few times. The chain combines TRBV7-2 with TRBJ1-1; 9 bases agree with TRBD1. The CDR3 spans 15 residues. The V gene's germline CDR1 is SGHTA and CDR2 FQGNSA. The trim removed 5 bases at V and 7 bases at J, leaving 11 bases unmatched. CDR3 in amino acids: CASSGGTGLAREAFF. In DNA form, the CDR3 reads TGTGCCAGCAGCGGAGGGACAGGGCTCGCCCGTGAAGCTTTCTTT.

This clone was found a few times. The rearrangement joins TRBV11-2 to TRBJ2-1; a possible D gene is TRBD1 (7 bases). CDR1 is SGHAT and CDR2 is FQNNGV in the germline V gene. The CDR3 sequence is 14 residues long. The V gene lost 5 bases and the J gene lost 9 bases, with 17 bases spanning the gap. CDR3 sequence: CASSTRGARSEQFF. The CDR3 region has the DNA TGTGCCAGCAGCACCAGGGGGGCCAGGAGTGAGCAGTTCTTC. The whole variable domain, remainder taken from reference TRBV11-2 and TRBJ2-1, is EAGVAQSPRYKIIEKRQSVAFWCNPISGHATLYWYQQILGQGPKLLIQFQNNGVVDDSQLPKDRFSAERLKGVDSTLKIQPAKLEDSAVYLCASSTRGARSEQFFGPGTRLTVL.

The J gene is TRBJ1-5, the V gene TRBV6-6; D possibly corresponds to TRBD1 (6 bases). The CDR3 length is 16 residues. The ends were cut back, 7 bases at V and 4 bases at J, with 20 bases in the middle. Germline CDR1 MNHNY, CDR2 SVGAGI (reference sequence). CDR3 in amino acids: CASNADKTGPNQPQHF. The DNA of the CDR3 is TGTGCCAGCAACGCCGACAAAACAGGGCCTAATCAGCCCCAGCATTTT.

The table lists this clone with a count of one. This rearrangement joins TRBV2 to TRBJ1-1, with D maybe TRBD1 (6 bases). The V end was cut by 6 bases, the J end by 0 bases, with 11 bases between. The germline V gene has CDR1 SNHLY and CDR2 FYNNEI. The CDR3 consists of 14 residues. The CDR3 reads CASSKQGMNTEAFF. Written as DNA, the CDR3 is TGTGCCAGCAGCAAACAGGGTATGAACACTGAAGCTTTCTTT. The whole variable domain, filled in from reference TRBV2 and TRBJ1-1, reads EPEVTQTPSHQVTQMGQEVILRCVPISNHLYFYWYRQILGQKVEFLVSFYNNEISEKSEIFDDQFSVERPDGSNFTLKIRSTKLEDSAMYFCASSKQGMNTEAFFGQGTRLTVV.

The V and J genes are TRBV5-1 and TRBJ2-3, with 7 bases identical to TRBD2. With 4 bases clipped from V and 5 bases from J, the junction kept 19 bases outside the gene matches. The CDR3 runs 18 residues. CDR1 is SGHRS and CDR2 is YFSETQ in the germline V gene. The DNA of the CDR3 is TGCGCCAGCAGCCGAGGGTCCTTCAGCGGGGTGGTAGGAGATACGCAGTATTTT. Translated: CASSRGSFSGVVGDTQYF. Supplemented by reference TRBV5-1 and TRBJ2-3, the full variable domain reads KAGVTQTPRYLIKTRGQQVTLSCSPISGHRSVSWYQQTPGQGLQFLFEYFSETQRNKGNFPGRFSGRQFSNSRSEMNVSTLELGDSALYLCASSRGSFSGVVGDTQYFGPGTRLTVL.

The genes are TRBV6-1 and TRBJ2-7; 9 bases match TRBD1. V was clipped by 6 bases and J by 0 bases; unmatched bases: 3. Germline V gene sequence: CDR1 MNHNS, CDR2 SASEGT. There are 14 residues in the CDR3. Here the CDR3 DNA reads TGTGCCAGCAGCCCGGGACAGGGCTCCTACGAGCAGTACTTC. Translating gives CASSPGQGSYEQYF.

There are a few counts of this clone. The CDR3 region is CASSPLAQGEAFF. In nucleotides, the CDR3 is TGCGCCAGCAGCCCTTTGGCACAGGGTGAAGCTTTCTTT. This chain links TRBV4-1 with TRBJ1-1; D might be TRBD1 (6 bases). Trimming took off 4 bases at V and 7 bases at J, with 13 bases between the two ends. The CDR3 has 13 residues. The germline gives CDR1 MGHRA, CDR2 YSYEKL.

This rearrangement joins TRBV2 to TRBJ2-5; D might be TRBD2 (5 bases). The CDR3 spans 13 residues. Germline CDR1 reads SNHLY; CDR2 reads FYNNEI. V was shortened by 6 bases and J by 5 bases, with 13 bases between the two germline ends. The CDR3 loop reads CASRLEVAETQYF. Here the CDR3 DNA reads TGTGCCAGCAGGCTAGAAGTAGCGGAGACCCAGTACTTC. The full variable domain, its missing parts supplied by reference TRBV2 and TRBJ2-5, is EPEVTQTPSHQVTQMGQEVILRCVPISNHLYFYWYRQILGQKVEFLVSFYNNEISEKSEIFDDQFSVERPDGSNFTLKIRSTKLEDSAMYFCASRLEVAETQYFGPGTRLLVL.

This clone was picked up a small number of times. This chain connects TRBV27 to TRBJ1-1, with 8 bases lining up with TRBD1. The CDR3 is 14 amino acids. Germline CDR1 reads MNHEY; CDR2 reads SMNVEV (reference sequence). V was clipped by 4 bases and J by 4 bases; unmatched bases: 5. The CDR3 sequence is CASSSQGEGTEAFF. The CDR3 coding sequence is TGTGCCAGCAGTTCACAGGGGGAGGGCACTGAAGCTTTCTTT.

This clone has more than one count but fewer than ten. The rearrangement links TRBV6-6 to TRBJ2-7; D is possibly TRBD2 (5 bases). Looked up from germline, CDR1 is MNHNY and CDR2 is SVGAGI (reference sequence). Trimming left V 3 bases short and J 0 bases short, with 12 bases between. There are 15 residues in the CDR3. CDR3: CASSYREGSSYEQYF. The CDR3 DNA sequence: TGTGCCAGCAGTTATAGAGAGGGTAGCTCCTACGAGCAGTACTTC.

DNA of the CDR3: TGTGCCAGCAGCGTAGCGACTAGCGGGGGTTACAATGAGCAGTTCTTC. As protein: CASSVATSGGYNEQFF. This chain joins TRBV9 and TRBJ2-1; 12 bases fit TRBD2. This CDR3 comprises 16 residues. The V and J ends lost 0 bases and 4 bases, in that order; junction bases with no gene match: 2. From germline, CDR1 is SGDLS and CDR2 YYNGEE.

In its sample, this clone was seen a few times. The V gene is TRBV5-6, the J gene TRBJ2-5, with TRBD2 as a possible D gene (5 bases). Judging by the DNA end, TRBJ2-7 fits better; the J call may be wrong. Germline CDR1 is SGHDT and CDR2 is YYEEEE. The CDR3 totals 14 residues. CDR3 DNA: TGTGCCAGCAGCTCACCCGGGAACTCCTACGAGCAGTACTTC. This sequence encodes CASSSPGNSYEQYF.

CDR3 in amino acids: CATSLAGGAETQYF. The CDR3 bases are TGTGCCACCAGCTTGGCAGGGGGCGCGGAGACCCAGTACTTC. The gene calls are TRBV15 and TRBJ2-5; 8 bases are shared with TRBD1. Per germline, CDR1 LNHNV and CDR2 YYDKDF (reference sequence). After removal of 5 bases from V and 5 bases from J, the junction contained 7 bases not matched to a gene. CDR3 length: 14 amino acids.

This clone was counted a few times. The CDR3, as DNA: TGTGCCAGTAGTCAAGGCGGGGGGGTTAGTTCACCCCTCCACTTT. Residues: CASSQGGGVSSPLHF. The chain joins TRBV19 to TRBJ1-6; D might be TRBD1 (5 bases). From germline, CDR1 is LNHDA and CDR2 SQIVND (reference sequence). The CDR3 loop spans 15 amino acids. V was shortened by 5 bases and J by 9 bases, with 17 bases between the two germline ends.